Given below is one T cell receptor (beta chain) in context. This clonotype was recorded a few times. Its antigen specificity is not known. Per-nucleotide qualities are absent, and no much larger clonotype sits a single base away. The sample originates from a study of Graves' ophthalmopathy and Graves' hyperthyroidism (dated by TCRdb to 2016 to 2018). Describing the broader study: Peripheral blood was collected at initial diagnosis, prior to any treatment. TCR beta repertoire signatures were used to distinguish Graves' ophthalmopathy from Graves' hyperthyroidism and to predict progression to ophthalmopathy. In total, over 130 blood samples were TCR-sequenced: some 43 ophthalmopathy, over 70 hyperthyroidism and roughly 17 hyperthyroidism-to-ophthalmopathy patients. To explore V-J signatures that distinguish ophthalmopathy from hyperthyroidism, a discovery set of more than 90 patients was enrolled, made up of approximately 45 with ophthalmopathy and 57 with stable hyperthyroidism. The independent validation cohort included about 19 hyperthyroidism patients plus 17 patients who later progressed from hyperthyroidism to ophthalmopathy. In roughly 6 hyperthyroidism patients, T-cell repertoires of thyroid tissue and blood were compared. Following sample collection, hyperthyroidism patients were given methimazole at a starting dose of 30 mg daily, and ophthalmopathy patients were given high-dose intravenous methylprednisolone.

For repertoire sequencing, TCR beta CDR3 regions were amplified from RNA transcripts. The first round of RT-PCR was done with HTBI primers and the Qiagen OneStep RT-PCR kit, and was followed by a second round of multiplex PCR, then size selection and purification. Sequencing of the libraries was carried out on an Illumina HiSeq2000 in paired-end mode with 100 bp reads. The authors processed their data as follows. Reads were processed with SOAPnuke, discarding reads with adapters, uncalled bases, mean Phred below 15, or no exact constant-primer or identifier match. COPE v1.2.5 was used to merge the high-quality paired reads. Clonotypes were defined as unique nucleotide sequences and were aligned to IMGT TRB V, D and J references using MiTCR v1.1. Only V-J combinations with frequency above 0.0001 were analysed, covering more than 99% of repertoires. A TCR clonal expansion and chaos score per V-J combination was defined as the ratio of F50 clonal expansion to chaos observed in the TCRdist matrix. Welch's t-statistics and random forest were used to reduce features to over ten V-J combinations, which were fed into a naive Bayes classifier. Thyroid-blood repertoire similarity was quantified with the Morisita-Horn index. TCRdb reprocessed the public reads (quality trimming at Q25 with fastp, clone calling with MiXCR) and kept in-frame beta chains. Rows are unified per CDR3 protein, each entry keeping the most common DNA and genes. The V and J calls reflect TCRdb's pipeline rather than the authors' work. Present in this sample are hundreds of thousands of distinct CDR3 sequences, approximately 39% of which were seen just once. The ten most abundant clones make up over 2.5% of the sample.

The germline V gene provides CDR1 LGHNA and CDR2 YSLEER. The CDR3 contains 15 residues, cysteine and phenylalanine counted. Left in the record is the CDR3 DNA by itself, 45 bases read in frame from the first base. Trimming removed 3 bases from V and 0 bases from J, leaving 9 bases between the germline ends. Patients with ophthalmopathy had moderately to severely active disease, with a Clinical Activity Score of 3 or more, a NOSPECS grade of 4 or more, and a disease duration of less than 3 months. Anyone with other autoimmune diseases, uncontrolled infections, pregnancy or lactation was excluded from the study. Clinical symptoms, serum thyroxine, TRAb, thyroid ultrasound and orbital computed tomography formed the basis of the diagnosis. Ficoll-Paque density gradient centrifugation was used to isolate PBMCs from approximately 10 ml of fresh peripheral blood. Total RNA was extracted with Trizol reagent and quality-checked on an Agilent 2100 Bioanalyzer.

Broad study findings and their caveats: Most expanded thyroid clonotypes with a frequency above 0.001 also appeared in blood, which suggests that blood repertoires may reflect the immune response in the thyroid. Sample size was not statistically predetermined, and group allocation was not concealed from the investigators. In validation, the model predicted ophthalmopathy progression with more than 55% sensitivity and about 77% specificity; around twelve predicted patients were CT-confirmed with GO in a median of approximately six months. The 13-signature model separated ophthalmopathy from stable hyperthyroidism with 85% to 90% sensitivity and about 84% specificity in cross-validation, and 80%/75% in the test set.

The receptor's source is an adult man with Graves' ophthalmopathy. The sequenced sample was peripheral blood. The rearrangement joined TRBV4-3 to TRBJ1-5; matching of 6 bases hints at TRBD1 as the D gene. The CDR3 protein: CASSQRTDSNQPQHF. Read as DNA, the sequence is TGCGCCAGCAGCCAGCGGACAGATAGCAATCAGCCCCAGCATTTT.